This is a list of T cell receptor beta chains from one sample in a study of regulatory T cells in long-lasting Graves disease. TCRdb called the multiplex PCR reads again in MiXCR, with one record for every CDR3 protein. The sample shows some 220,000 distinct CDR3 sequences, roughly a fifth of them seen only once. This same sample was also part of a study on T cells in Graves' hyperthyroidism and ophthalmopathy.

The sample was peripheral blood mononuclear cells (PBMCs), taken at new diagnosis, from a patient treated with antithyroid drugs. These receptors originate from a young woman with Graves disease. Both conserved end residues are part of each CDR3. A D gene is named only where the DNA matches it firmly. Size is omitted from some rows. Given values are once, few, many or a class for expanded clones.

v_call,d_call,j_call,clone_size,cdr3_nt,cdr3_aa
TRBV9,-,TRBJ1-2,many,TGTGCCAGCAGCCCCTTGGGGAGCAGCGGCTACACCTTC,CASSPLGSSGYTF
TRBV30,-,TRBJ2-7,many,TGTGCCTGGAGGGTAACAGGGGCGGGGGTGTACGAGCAGTACTTC,CAWRVTGAGVYEQYF
TRBV20-1,-,TRBJ2-7,many,TGCAGTGCTAGAGTTGATTCCTACGAGCAGTACTTC,CSARVDSYEQYF
TRBV24-1,-,TRBJ2-3,many,TGTGCCACCAGTGCAGCCACAGATACGCAGTATTTT,CATSAATDTQYF
TRBV28,-,TRBJ1-6,many,TGTGCCACGATGGGACACCATAATTCACCCCTCCACTTT,CATMGHHNSPLHF
TRBV20-1,-,TRBJ2-7,many,TGCAGTGCTCGGGACTGGAACGTCTACGAGCAGTACTTC,CSARDWNVYEQYF
TRBV19,-,TRBJ1-5,many,TGTGCCAGTAGTATAGGGGCTAGCCCCCAGCATTTT,CASSIGASPQHF
TRBV11-2,TRBD2,TRBJ2-3,-,TGTGCCAGCAGCTTAACGGGCCGACTAGCGGGCACAGATACGCAGTATTTT,CASSLTGRLAGTDTQYF
TRBV12-3/TRBV12-4,-,TRBJ1-1,many,TGTGCCAGCAGTTTGAGGGGCTATCAGTCTGAAGCTTTCTTT,CASSLRGYQSEAFF
TRBV6-5,-,TRBJ2-2,many,TGTGCCAGCAGTTCTACAGGAGTAACCGGGGAGCTGTTTTTT,CASSSTGVTGELFF
TRBV7-2,-,TRBJ2-7,many,TGTGCCAGCAGCTTATGGGGGCAGGGCTACGAGCAGTACTTC,CASSLWGQGYEQYF
TRBV19,TRBD1,TRBJ1-1,many,TGTGCCAGTAGTATAGCTACCGGGACAGGGGGCACTGAAGCTTTCTTT,CASSIATGTGGTEAFF
TRBV3-1,TRBD2,TRBJ2-1,-,TGTGCCAGCAGCCAAGCGGGACTAGCGGGGTTCAATGAGCAGTTCTTC,CASSQAGLAGFNEQFF
TRBV5-1,TRBD1,TRBJ2-1,many,TGCGCCAGCAGCACGCCTACCGGGACAGGGAGCAATGAGCAGTTCTTC,CASSTPTGTGSNEQFF
TRBV6-1,-,TRBJ2-7,many,TGTGCCAGCAGTCATCCCGAGGACTGGTACTACGAGCAGTACTTC,CASSHPEDWYYEQYF
TRBV27,-,TRBJ2-5,many,TGTGCCAGCAGTTACGGGAATTACCAAGAGACCCAGTACTTC,CASSYGNYQETQYF
TRBV7-9,-,TRBJ1-2,many,TGTGCCAGCAGCAAACCGTCCGATCATGGCTACACCTTC,CASSKPSDHGYTF
TRBV11-3,TRBD1,TRBJ2-1,-,TGTGCCAGCAGCTTAGCTGGGGCAGGGGGCCCAGGCGGCTACAATGAGCAGTTCTTC,CASSLAGAGGPGGYNEQFF
TRBV27,TRBD1,TRBJ2-7,many,TGTGCCAGCAGTCCACGACAGGGATCCTACGAGCAGTACTTC,CASSPRQGSYEQYF
TRBV6-2/TRBV6-3,-,TRBJ2-7,many,TGTGCCAGCAGTCTATCGAGCCGCTACGAGCAGTACTTC,CASSLSSRYEQYF
TRBV12-3/TRBV12-4,TRBD2,TRBJ2-3,many,TGTGCCAGCATCCTCTTCGCGGGGGGATTAGGAACGCAGTATTTT,CASILFAGGLGTQYF
TRBV2,TRBD2,TRBJ2-3,-,TGTGCCAGCAGTGGGGAGACTAGCGGGAGTAGAGCGAAAGATACGCAGTATTTT,CASSGETSGSRAKDTQYF
TRBV5-6,-,TRBJ1-4,many,TGTGCCAGCAGCTGGGGGCCCAGCCTTAATGAAAAACTGTTTTTT,CASSWGPSLNEKLFF
TRBV6-1,TRBD1,TRBJ2-7,many,TGTGCCAGCAGCCCGGGACAGACGTACTACGAGCAGTACTTC,CASSPGQTYYEQYF
TRBV29-1,-,TRBJ2-1,many,TGCAGCGTTGAAGATCAGAACATCTACAATGAGCAGTTCTTC,CSVEDQNIYNEQFF
TRBV3-1,-,TRBJ1-1,many,TGTGCCAGCAGCCAAGATAGGGACCGAGCGCCTGAAGCTTTCTTT,CASSQDRDRAPEAFF
TRBV6-1,TRBD1,TRBJ2-5,many,TGTGCCAGCAGCTTCGCGACAGGGGGCCGGGAGACCCAGTACTTC,CASSFATGGRETQYF
TRBV6-9,-,TRBJ2-5,many,TGTGCCAGCAGTTATGATAGTGGGAGGGAGACCCAGTACTTC,CASSYDSGRETQYF
TRBV9,-,TRBJ1-6,many,TGTGCCAGCAGCGTAGGTGAGGGTACAAATTCACCCCTCCACTTT,CASSVGEGTNSPLHF
TRBV5-1,-,TRBJ1-2,many,TGCGCCAGCAGCTTGGAACAGGGCAGCTACACCTTC,CASSLEQGSYTF
TRBV7-3,TRBD1,TRBJ2-2,-,TGTGCCAGCAGCCAGACGGACAGGGCGGCCGGGGAGCTGTTTTTT,CASSQTDRAAGELFF
TRBV7-9,-,TRBJ1-2,few,TGTGCCAGCAGCTTAGATTACCGGGCCCCTGACTATAACTATGGCTACACCTTC,CASSLDYRAPDYNYGYTF
TRBV7-9,-,TRBJ2-2,many,TGCGCCAGCAGCCCGGGACGCACGCTCAACACCGGGGAGCTGTTTTTT,CASSPGRTLNTGELFF
TRBV12-3/TRBV12-4,TRBD1,TRBJ1-4,many,TGTGCCAGCAGCCCGGACAGGAGGAGGGAAAAACTGTTTTTT,CASSPDRRREKLFF
TRBV19,-,TRBJ2-2,-,TGTGCCAGTAGTTTCCCTGATGGGTCCGGGGAGCTGTTTTTT,CASSFPDGSGELFF
TRBV20-1,TRBD2,TRBJ2-1,-,TGCAGTGCTTCTTCCCTAGCGGGGGGTTACCAGTTCTTC,CSASSLAGGYQFF
TRBV5-1,TRBD2,TRBJ2-1,many,TGTGCCAGCAGTCCGGGACTAGCGGGCGACAATGAGCAGTTCTTC,CASSPGLAGDNEQFF
TRBV29-1,-,TRBJ1-2,many,TGCAGCGGCCACACAGGGCATGGCTACACCTTC,CSGHTGHGYTF
TRBV28,-,TRBJ2-7,few,TGTGCCAGCAGTTCCCTGTTGGGGTTT,CASSSLLGF
TRBV9,TRBD1,TRBJ1-6,many,TGTGCCAGCAGCGTAGAGGGGGCGCAGGATTCACCCCTCCACTTT,CASSVEGAQDSPLHF
TRBV11-2,-,TRBJ1-1,-,TGTGCCAGCAGCTTAGAGGGCAAGGAGGTGGACACTGAAGCTTTCTTT,CASSLEGKEVDTEAFF
TRBV6-2/TRBV6-3,TRBD2,TRBJ2-1,-,TGTGCCAGCGGGCAGGCATTCGGACTAGGGGCAAATTTTTACAATGAGCAGTTCTTC,CASGQAFGLGANFYNEQFF
TRBV6-1,TRBD1,TRBJ2-5,many,TGTGCCAGCAGTGAATCGCAGGGGGTAGGGACCCAGTACTTC,CASSESQGVGTQYF
TRBV20-1,TRBD1,TRBJ1-3,-,TGCAGTGGGGGACAGGGGGGAACCGGAAACACCATATATTTT,CSGGQGGTGNTIYF
TRBV12-3/TRBV12-4,TRBD2,TRBJ2-2,many,TGTGCCAGCAGTCTGGGACTAGCCTTGATAACCGGGGAGCTGTTTTTT,CASSLGLALITGELFF